What follows are 25 T cell receptor beta chains derived from one specimen sequenced in a study of OX40 agonist ivuxolimab in advanced cancers. Using immunoSEQ multiplex PCR, the repertoire was profiled, and TCRdb retains in-frame clones only, with some absent. The sample holds about 11,000 clones, 86% seen once. Sequenced here: CD4+ or CD8+ T cells sorted from blood, sampled in a trial of the OX40 agonist ivuxolimab. Receptors were obtained from an adult with an advanced solid tumor such as melanoma, head and neck, liver or kidney cancer.

The gene calls are TRBV6-4 and TRBJ2-3; 14 bases agree with TRBD2. V lost 0 bases, J lost 4 bases, and 0 bases stayed unmatched. The CDR3 totals 16 residues. Germline CDR1 MRHNA, CDR2 SNTAGT. CDR3 coding DNA: TGTGCCAGCAGTGACTCGACTAGCGGGGGGGCAGATACGCAGTATTTT. This encodes CASSDSTSGGADTQYF.

This clone has only one observation. V gene TRBV5-6 combines with J gene TRBJ1-5; D remains unclear. Trimming removed 6 bases from V and 2 bases from J, with 18 bases in between. The germline gives CDR1 SGHDT, CDR2 YYEEEE. The CDR3 is 16 residues long. Written as DNA, the CDR3 is TGTGCCAGCAATGTTTTTCCAGATGATGGCAATCAGCCCCAGCATTTT. Translating gives CASNVFPDDGNQPQHF.

The V call is TRBV27, the J call TRBJ1-6; D might be TRBD1 (6 bases). CDR3 size: 14 residues. The V gene's germline CDR1 is MNHEY and CDR2 SMNVEV (reference sequence). V was shortened by 8 bases and J by 7 bases, with 15 bases between the two germline ends. The CDR3 loop is CASHTGQSNSPLHF. The CDR3 DNA follows: TGTGCCAGCCATACAGGACAGAGCAATTCACCCCTCCACTTT.

The genes are TRBV4-1 and TRBJ1-1; D is possibly TRBD1 (6 bases). This CDR3 has 16 amino acids. Germline CDR1 is MGHRA and CDR2 is YSYEKL. V gave up 2 bases and J gave up 0 bases, with 13 bases separating them. CDR3 bases: TGCGCCAGCAGCCAATCGGACAGCCTAATGAACACTGAAGCTTTCTTT. This encodes CASSQSDSLMNTEAFF.

This sequence joins TRBV30 and TRBJ2-7; the D gene is possibly TRBD2 (6 bases). The CDR3 totals 13 residues. CDR1 is GTSNPN and CDR2 is SVGIG in the germline V gene (reference sequence). Deletions cut 1 base from V and 2 bases from J, with 9 bases between. This CDR3 is CAWSASVTYEQYF. Here the CDR3 DNA reads TGTGCCTGGAGTGCTAGCGTTACCTACGAGCAGTACTTC. The entire variable domain, with the rest obtained from reference TRBV30 and TRBJ2-7, is as follows: SQTIHQWPATLVQPVGSPLSLECTVEGTSNPNLYWYRQAAGRGLQLLFYSVGIGQISSEVPQNLSASRPQDRQFILSSKKLLLSDSGFYLCAWSASVTYEQYFGPGTRLTVT.

The V call is TRBV27, the J call TRBJ2-3, with TRBD2 matching over 16 bases. V dropped 5 bases and J dropped 4; count of bases not matched to a gene: 12. Germline CDR1 and CDR2: MNHEY and SMNVEV (reference sequence). The CDR3 consists of 19 residues. The CDR3 coding sequence is TGTGCCAGCAGTCCTATTCCGGGGACTAGCGGGAGGGCCGCAGATACGCAGTATTTT. Translation: CASSPIPGTSGRAADTQYF.

In this sample, this clone turned up a few times. The chain recombines TRBV14 with TRBJ1-3; D is unclear. The CDR3 length is 15 residues. Germline V gives CDR1 SGHDN, CDR2 FVKESK. V lost 1 base and J lost 3, with 10 bases in between. CDR3: CASSQGMGYGNTIYF. Written as DNA, the CDR3 is TGTGCCAGCAGCCAAGGAATGGGGTATGGAAACACCATATATTTT.

The V gene is TRBV9, the J gene TRBJ2-1; a weak D match, TRBD2 (5 bases). Trimming removed 0 bases at V and 2 bases at J, with 9 bases between. In germline, CDR1 is SGDLS, CDR2 YYNGEE. The CDR3 extends over 15 amino acids. The DNA for the CDR3 is TGTGCCAGCAGCGTAGAAGGGAGTCCCTACAATGAGCAGTTCTTC. It codes for CASSVEGSPYNEQFF. The whole variable domain, remainder taken from reference TRBV9 and TRBJ2-1, is DSGVTQTPKHLITATGQRVTLRCSPRSGDLSVYWYQQSLDQGLQFLIQYYNGEERAKGNILERFSAQQFPDLHSELNLSSLELGDSALYFCASSVEGSPYNEQFFGPGTRLTVL.

The chain has TRBV10-3 and TRBJ2-1, with TRBD2 as a possible D gene (5 bases). V was clipped by 0 bases and J by 10 bases, with 19 bases between them. The CDR3 runs to 16 residues. In germline, CDR1 is ENHRY, CDR2 SYGVKD. The CDR3 DNA reads TGTGCCATCAGTGAGTCCGAGGGTAACGGGCGGTTAGAGCAGTTCTTC. Translated: CAISESEGNGRLEQFF.

The J gene is TRBJ1-2, the V gene TRBV5-6; TRBD1 matches 10 bases. The CDR3 runs to 14 residues. V lost 3 bases to trimming and J lost 8 bases; unmatched junction nucleotides: 7. The germline V gene encodes CDR1 SGHDT and CDR2 YYEEEE. The DNA of the CDR3 is TGTGCCAGCAGCTCGGGACAGGGGATTGAAGGCTACACCTTC. It codes for CASSSGQGIEGYTF. The variable domain in full, with the rest retrieved from reference TRBV5-6 and TRBJ1-2, is DAGVTQSPTHLIKTRGQQVTLRCSPKSGHDTVSWYQQALGQGPQFIFQYYEEEERQRGNFPDRFSGHQFPNYSSELNVNALLLGDSALYLCASSSGQGIEGYTFGSGTRLTVV.

V usage is TRBV29-1 and J usage is TRBJ2-5; D may be TRBD1 or TRBD2 (5 bases each). The V and J ends lost 2 bases and 6 bases respectively, with 16 bases between them. The CDR3 has 14 amino acids. Germline assignment: CDR1 SQVTM and CDR2 ANQGSEA. The CDR3 loop is CSVERQGRDQTQYF. The CDR3 bases are TGCAGCGTTGAACGCCAGGGCCGGGACCAGACCCAGTACTTC.

The chain is built from TRBV5-1 and TRBJ2-1; TRBD2 might be the D (5 bases). Germline V gives CDR1 SGHRS, CDR2 YFSETQ. The germline V and J ends were trimmed by 4 bases and 8 bases, with 7 bases remaining between them. This CDR3 is 11 amino acids long. In nucleotides, the CDR3 is TGCGCCAGCAGCCCCGGGGATGAGCAGTTCTTC. It translates to CASSPGDEQFF.

This clone was detected only once. V is TRBV7-3 and J is TRBJ2-1, with 8 bases matching TRBD2. There are 15 residues in the CDR3. Per germline, CDR1 SGHTA and CDR2 FQGTGA. V gave up 5 bases and J gave up 8 bases; unmatched junction bases: 11. The CDR3 DNA follows: TGTGCCAGCAGCCCAACGGGAGGGCCTGGGCATGAGCAGTTCTTC. It encodes CASSPTGGPGHEQFF. Combining the CDR3 with reference TRBV7-3 and TRBJ2-1 gives the whole variable domain GAGVSQTPSNKVTEKGKYVELRCDPISGHTALYWYRQSLGQGPEFLIYFQGTGAADDSGLPNDRFFAVRPEGSVSTLKIQRTERGDSAVYLCASSPTGGPGHEQFFGPGTRLTVL.

The chain couples TRBV6-4 to TRBJ2-1, with TRBD2 matching over 8 bases. The CDR3 runs 14 residues. Germline V gives CDR1 MRHNA, CDR2 SNTAGT. Losses at the gene ends were 3 bases for V and 8 bases for J; bases not matched to a gene: 6. Here the CDR3 reads CASSEGLESYEQFF. In DNA, the CDR3 is TGTGCCAGCAGTGAGGGACTAGAGTCGTATGAGCAGTTCTTC.

The rearrangement links TRBV30 to TRBJ2-3; 11 nucleotides agree with TRBD2. V was clipped by 5 bases and J by 3 bases; unmatched bases: 1. This CDR3 has 13 amino acids. CDR1 and CDR2 from the germline V gene are GTSNPN and SVGIG (reference sequence). In DNA form, the CDR3 reads TGTGCCTGGGCTAGCGGGAGGACAGATACGCAGTATTTT. Protein: CAWASGRTDTQYF.

This chain joins TRBV27 and TRBJ2-2; TRBD2 aligns across 9 bases. Germline V gives CDR1 MNHEY, CDR2 SMNVEV (reference sequence). The CDR3 extends over 17 amino acids. Losses at the gene ends were 3 bases for V and 5 bases for J; bases not matched to a gene: 10. CDR3 DNA sequence: TGTGCCAGCAGTTTGAGGGTCTGGCGGGAGGGGACCGGGGAGCTGTTTTTT. It specifies CASSLRVWREGTGELFF.

There are a few counts of this clone. The rearrangement uses TRBV13 and TRBJ1-2, with a tentative D call TRBD1 (5 bases). Deletions cut 5 bases from V and 0 bases from J, with 13 bases between. This CDR3 has 15 amino acids. CDR1 is PRHDT and CDR2 is FYEKMQ in the germline V gene (reference sequence). CDR3 loop: CASSPRETANYGYTF. For the CDR3, the DNA is TGTGCCAGCAGCCCCAGGGAGACAGCTAACTATGGCTACACCTTC.

The rearrangement joins TRBV7-9 to TRBJ2-1, with D uncertain. CDR1 and CDR2 from the germline V gene are SEHNR and FQNEAQ (reference sequence). The CDR3 loop spans 15 amino acids. The V end lost 4 bases, the J end lost 3 bases, and 13 bases lay between the germline ends. CDR3: CASSSSFDSYNEQFF. Written as DNA, the CDR3 is TGTGCCAGCAGCTCCTCGTTCGATAGCTACAATGAGCAGTTCTTC.

The genes are TRBV6-4 and TRBJ1-2; TRBD1 might be the D (6 bases). Trimming pared 0 bases from V and 7 bases from J, leaving 9 bases between. The CDR3 is 13 amino acids. Germline loops: CDR1 MRHNA, CDR2 SNTAGT. As DNA, the CDR3 is TGTGCCAGCAGTGACTCGGGGGGCGGTGGCTACACCTTC. Translation gives CASSDSGGGGYTF.

The chain has TRBV10-2 and TRBJ2-7; 8 bases are a match to TRBD2. This CDR3 is built from 15 residues. CDR1 and CDR2 from the germline V gene are WSHSY and SAAADI. J gave up 2 bases and V 7 bases, and 10 bases lay outside the gene matches. As DNA, the CDR3 is TGCGCCAGCACTGGAGTACGGGAGGGCCCCTACGAGCAGTACTTC. Amino acid sequence: CASTGVREGPYEQYF.

This sequence joins TRBV28 and TRBJ2-7, with TRBD1 as a possible D gene (6 bases). V was cut by 5 bases and J by 5 bases, with 16 bases left in between. Germline V gene sequence: CDR1 MDHEN, CDR2 SYDVKM. CDR3 length: 14 residues. The CDR3 is CASSVSGARDEQYF. In DNA, the CDR3 is TGTGCCAGCAGTGTATCAGGGGCCCGCGACGAGCAGTACTTC.

The chain is built from TRBV6-6 and TRBJ2-7; tentatively, D is TRBD1 (6 bases). Germline assignment: CDR1 MNHNY and CDR2 SVGAGI (reference sequence). This CDR3 has 15 amino acids. Trimming removed 5 bases from V and 2 bases from J, with 16 bases in between. The CDR3 reads CASSSVWQGPYEQYF. CDR3 bases: TGTGCCAGCAGTAGCGTATGGCAGGGGCCCTACGAGCAGTACTTC.

The rearrangement uses TRBV12-5 and TRBJ1-1; D is unclear. Germline V lookup: CDR1 LGHNT, CDR2 FRNRAP. This CDR3 is 14 amino acids long. The ends were cut back, 6 bases at V and 3 bases at J, with 14 bases in the middle. The CDR3 DNA is TGTGCTAGTGGCTCCCAAGAGACACACACTGAAGCTTTCTTT. Encoded protein: CASGSQETHTEAFF. The complete variable domain, with remaining parts taken from reference TRBV12-5 and TRBJ1-1, reads DARVTQTPRHKVTEMGQEVTMRCQPILGHNTVFWYRQTMMQGLELLAYFRNRAPLDDSGMPKDRFSAEMPDATLATLKIQPSEPRDSAVYFCASGSQETHTEAFFGQGTRLTVV.

The rearrangement links TRBV5-4 to TRBJ2-2; 11 nucleotides agree with TRBD1. After removal of 4 bases from V and 3 bases from J, the junction contained 5 bases not matched to a gene. CDR1 is SGHNT, CDR2 YYREEE, per germline (reference sequence). This CDR3 has 16 residues. The CDR3 loop is CASSPRTGGYTGELFF. DNA of the CDR3: TGTGCCAGCAGCCCACGGACAGGGGGCTACACCGGGGAGCTGTTTTTT.

This chain joins TRBV28 and TRBJ2-7, with TRBD2 identical over 10 bases. Trimming took 3 bases from V and 3 from J; bases not matched to a gene: 5. The V gene's germline CDR1 is MDHEN and CDR2 SYDVKM. The length of the CDR3 is 15 residues. DNA of the CDR3: TGTGCCAGCAGTTTTCCTAGCGGGGGCCGCTACGAGCAGTACTTC. This sequence encodes CASSFPSGGRYEQYF.